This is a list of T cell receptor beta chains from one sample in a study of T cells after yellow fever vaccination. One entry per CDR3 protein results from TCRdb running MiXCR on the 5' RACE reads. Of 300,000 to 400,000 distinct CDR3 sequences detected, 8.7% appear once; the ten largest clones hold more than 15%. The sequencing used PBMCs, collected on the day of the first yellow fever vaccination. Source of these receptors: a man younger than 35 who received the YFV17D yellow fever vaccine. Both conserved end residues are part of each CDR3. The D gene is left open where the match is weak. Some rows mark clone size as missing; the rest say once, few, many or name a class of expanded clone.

CASSPRFPGELFF	TGTGCCAGCAGCCCCCGGTTCCCCGGGGAGCTGTTTTTT	TRBJ2-2	TRBV7-3	NA	few
CSVDRGQGIYEQYF	TGCAGCGTTGATCGAGGACAGGGGATTTACGAGCAGTACTTC	TRBJ2-7	TRBV29-1	TRBD1	few
CASSLERGNNEQFF	TGCGCCAGCAGCTTGGAGAGGGGCAACAATGAGCAGTTCTTC	TRBJ2-1	TRBV5-1	NA	many
CASMSGGLYNEQFF	TGCGCCAGCATGAGCGGGGGACTCTACAATGAGCAGTTCTTC	TRBJ2-1	TRBV5-1	TRBD2	NA
CASSLDQGDSKNIQYF	TGCGCCAGCAGCCTCGACCAGGGGGATTCCAAAAACATTCAGTACTTC	TRBJ2-4	TRBV4-1	TRBD1	many
CASSFVTDRAEQYF	TGTGCCAGCAGTTTCGTAACCGACAGGGCCGAGCAGTACTTC	TRBJ2-7	TRBV6-5	TRBD1	few
CSVAGSRVDTQYF	TGCAGCGTTGCGGGGTCGAGGGTGGATACGCAGTATTTT	TRBJ2-3	TRBV29-1	NA	NA
CASSQGGGDYEQYF	TGTGCCAGCAGCCAGGGAGGGGGCGACTACGAGCAGTACTTC	TRBJ2-7	TRBV12-3/TRBV12-4	NA	many
CASRITAAPGQPQHF	TGTGCCAGCAGAATAACCGCCGCCCCGGGGCAGCCCCAGCATTTT	TRBJ1-5	TRBV6-2/TRBV6-3	NA	NA
CSVMTGDSQPQHF	TGCAGCGTGATGACAGGGGACAGCCAGCCCCAGCATTTT	TRBJ1-5	TRBV29-1	TRBD1	NA
CATTGTGALGEQFF	TGTGCCACCACCGGGACAGGGGCCCTTGGTGAGCAGTTCTTC	TRBJ2-1	TRBV19	TRBD1	NA
CASTPTLGGRQYF	TGTGCCAGCACTCCCACCCTAGGTGGCAGGCAGTACTTC	TRBJ2-7	TRBV3-1	NA	NA
CASSPGLAGGYTGELFF	TGTGCCAGCAGTCCGGGACTAGCGGGGGGCTACACCGGGGAGCTGTTTTTT	TRBJ2-2	TRBV28	TRBD2	NA
CATSPTTGTDTQYF	TGTGCCACCAGTCCTACGACAGGCACAGATACGCAGTATTTT	TRBJ2-3	TRBV24-1	NA	few
CASSQGSGDNYGYTF	TGTGCCAGCAGCCAAGGATCAGGGGACAACTATGGCTACACCTTC	TRBJ1-2	TRBV4-2	NA	NA
CSGGKGENQETQYF	TGCAGCGGCGGAAAGGGGGAAAACCAAGAGACCCAGTACTTC	TRBJ2-5	TRBV29-1	NA	few
CASSTGQRRPNTGELFF	TGTGCCAGCAGCACGGGACAGAGAAGACCAAACACCGGGGAGCTGTTTTTT	TRBJ2-2	TRBV28	TRBD1	few
CASAGGDTEAFF	TGTGCCAGCGCCGGGGGGGACACTGAAGCTTTCTTT	TRBJ1-1	TRBV7-8	NA	few
CASSPPNGQGEKLFF	TGTGCCAGCTCACCACCTAATGGACAGGGCGAAAAACTGTTTTTT	TRBJ1-4	TRBV18	TRBD1	few
CASRGSGNTGELFF	TGCGCCAGCAGAGGTTCAGGAAACACCGGGGAGCTGTTTTTT	TRBJ2-2	TRBV5-1	NA	many
CASRAPYF	TGTGCCAGCAGAGCACCGTACTTC	TRBJ2-7	TRBV2	NA	few
CASSMQAGAPNTGELFF	TGTGCCAGCAGCATGCAAGCGGGGGCCCCGAACACCGGGGAGCTGTTTTTT	TRBJ2-2	TRBV7-3	TRBD2	few
CASGPAGTETQYF	TGTGCCAGCGGCCCCGCGGGAACAGAGACCCAGTACTTC	TRBJ2-5	TRBV5-6	NA	once
CASGTRIDTGELFF	TGTGCCAGCGGCACGAGAATCGACACCGGGGAGCTGTTTTTT	TRBJ2-2	TRBV7-9	NA	few
CASVRGSGVADTQYF	TGTGCCAGCGTCAGGGGTAGTGGTGTAGCAGATACGCAGTATTTT	TRBJ2-3	TRBV7-9	NA	NA
CASSLRGVGGELFF	TGTGCCAGCAGCTTACGAGGGGTTGGCGGGGAGCTGTTTTTT	TRBJ2-2	TRBV7-2	NA	NA
CASSGLANTGELFF	TGTGCCAGTTCGGGACTAGCGAACACCGGGGAGCTGTTTTTT	TRBJ2-2	TRBV2	TRBD2	many
CAISESRAKGFGANVLTF	TGTGCCATCAGTGAGTCGAGAGCGAAGGGGTTCGGGGCCAACGTCCTGACTTTC	TRBJ2-6	TRBV10-3	NA	few
CASSLLLRGPITREAFF	TGTGCCAGCAGCTTACTGTTGAGGGGGCCGATTACACGTGAAGCTTTCTTT	TRBJ1-1	TRBV7-6	TRBD1	NA
CASSQAIGQALYTEAFF	TGTGCCAGCAGCCAAGCAATCGGACAGGCCCTCTACACTGAAGCTTTCTTT	TRBJ1-1	TRBV3-1	TRBD1	NA
CSARDGYTGKDEQYF	TGCAGTGCTAGAGACGGGTATACAGGGAAAGACGAGCAGTACTTC	TRBJ2-7	TRBV20-1	NA	NA
CSAPSTSADTQYF	TGCAGTGCTCCCTCAACCTCCGCAGATACGCAGTATTTT	TRBJ2-3	TRBV20-1	NA	few
CASSLSPRETQYF	TGTGCCAGCAGTTTAAGTCCGCGGGAGACCCAGTACTTC	TRBJ2-5	TRBV28	NA	few
CAWSRQVRNTEAFF	TGTGCCTGGAGTCGACAGGTCCGGAACACTGAAGCTTTCTTT	TRBJ1-1	TRBV30	NA	NA
CASSPLRDRVDNEQFF	TGTGCCAGCAGTCCCCTCCGGGACAGGGTGGACAATGAGCAGTTCTTC	TRBJ2-1	TRBV6-2/TRBV6-3	TRBD1	medium-sized
CASSQPRDKLGRAFF	TGCGCCAGCAGCCAACCCCGGGACAAGCTAGGGAGAGCTTTCTTT	TRBJ1-1	TRBV4-1	NA	few
CASSPGEPYNEQFF	TGTGCCAGCAGCCCCGGGGAACCCTACAATGAGCAGTTCTTC	TRBJ2-1	TRBV5-6	NA	once
CASSPMGGNTIYF	TGTGCCAGCAGTCCCATGGGGGGAAACACCATATATTTT	TRBJ1-3	TRBV12-3/TRBV12-4	NA	few
CASYLPGQPNTEAFF	TGTGCCAGCTACTTACCGGGACAACCGAACACTGAAGCTTTCTTT	TRBJ1-1	TRBV2	NA	few
CASSFGTSGETQYF	TGTGCCAGCAGTTTTGGGACTAGTGGGGAGACCCAGTACTTC	TRBJ2-5	TRBV27	TRBD2	few
CSAGSSYEQYF	TGCAGCGCAGGTAGTAGCTACGAGCAGTACTTC	TRBJ2-7	TRBV29-1	NA	many
CASSLRQAPTNEKLFF	TGCGCCAGCAGCTTGCGACAGGCCCCAACTAATGAAAAACTGTTTTTT	TRBJ1-4	TRBV5-1	NA	NA
CASSLLGDEGYTF	TGTGCCAGCAGTCTACTGGGGGACGAGGGCTACACCTTC	TRBJ1-2	TRBV6-5	NA	few
CASSADGQGAYNEQFF	TGTGCCAGCAGCGCGGACGGACAGGGGGCTTACAATGAGCAGTTCTTC	TRBJ2-1	TRBV7-9	TRBD1	few